The 30 T cell receptor beta chains listed next were all sequenced from one sample in a study of esophageal squamous cell carcinoma under preoperative chemotherapy. TCRdb re-called the PCR reads with MiXCR, one entry per CDR3 protein. The sample has about 9,300 distinct CDR3 sequences, about 48% seen once. Time point described: after preoperative PTX-NDP chemotherapy. The specimen was collected from a patient given preoperative chemotherapy. The receptors shown here come from a human donor with esophageal squamous cell carcinoma. The donor label of this sample is uncertain.

The V call is TRBV9, the J call TRBJ1-3; D is uncertain. Germline CDR1 is SGDLS and CDR2 is YYNGEE. With 4 bases removed from V and 1 base from J, the gap between germline ends came to 18 bases. The CDR3 consists of 17 residues. The CDR3 sequence is CASSREPGNPSGNTIYF. Written as DNA, the CDR3 is TGTGCCAGCAGCCGAGAACCAGGAAATCCTTCTGGAAACACCATATATTTT. Filled out from reference TRBV9 and TRBJ1-3, the complete variable domain reads DSGVTQTPKHLITATGQRVTLRCSPRSGDLSVYWYQQSLDQGLQFLIQYYNGEERAKGNILERFSAQQFPDLHSELNLSSLELGDSALYFCASSREPGNPSGNTIYFGEGSWLTVV.

V is TRBV6-1 and J is TRBJ2-3; the D call may be TRBD1 or TRBD2 (6 bases each). V was shortened by 7 bases and J by 4 bases, with 21 bases between the two germline ends. The CDR3 loop spans 16 amino acids. Germline CDR1 MNHNS, CDR2 SASEGT. CDR3 bases: TGTGCCAGCACGGGTTTTGGGGGACGGGGGCCAGATACGCAGTATTTT. Residues: CASTGFGGRGPDTQYF.

This clonotype occurred many times. The chain has TRBV18 and TRBJ2-2; D unclear. Germline-derived CDR1 and CDR2 are KGHSH and LQKENI. The CDR3 contains 15 residues. V lost 1 base and J 1 base, leaving 7 bases between the germline ends. The CDR3 here is CASSPLGENTGELFF. The DNA of the CDR3 is TGTGCCAGCTCACCACTTGGAGAGAACACCGGGGAGCTGTTTTTT.

This clonotype has only one observation. V and J are TRBV6-1 and TRBJ2-1; D is undetermined. Germline V gene data show CDR1 as MNHNS and CDR2 as SASEGT. CDR3 length equals 13 residues. Deletions cut 6 bases from V and 4 bases from J, with 10 bases between. The CDR3 DNA reads as TGTGCCAGCAGAGTACATGGATACAATGAGCAGTTCTTC. Protein sequence: CASRVHGYNEQFF.

This clonotype is classed as large. The chain uses TRBV6-1 and TRBJ1-4; 7 positions agree with TRBD1. With V trimmed by 1 base and J by 0 bases, 5 bases remained unmatched. Germline V gives CDR1 MNHNS, CDR2 SASEGT. The CDR3 extends over 17 amino acids. CDR3 nucleotide sequence: TGTGCCAGCAGTGAAGGGACAGGTGCTGCAACTAATGAAAAACTGTTTTTT. As protein: CASSEGTGAATNEKLFF.

This rearrangement joins TRBV18 to TRBJ2-5, with 8 bases aligning to TRBD2. Germline V gene lookup returns CDR1 KGHSH and CDR2 LQKENI. This CDR3 is built from 14 residues. Trimming took 3 bases from V and 1 from J; bases not matched to a gene: 1. DNA for the CDR3: TGTGCCAGCTCACCCGGGGGGGGCCAAGAGACCCAGTACTTC. Translating it yields CASSPGGGQETQYF.

This clonotype is deemed medium-sized (0.01 to 0.1%). The rearrangement joins TRBV11-3 to TRBJ2-5, with D possibly being TRBD2 (6 bases). CDR1 is SGHNT and CDR2 is YENEEA in the germline V gene. Between the trimmed V and J ends, which lost 5 bases and 5 bases, there was a span of 15 bases. CDR3 size: 14 residues. The CDR3 region has the DNA TGTGCCAGCAGCCCCCGGACTAAAACGGAGACCCAGTACTTC. This sequence encodes CASSPRTKTETQYF.

Notes on this clonotype: Its ends do not fully match the called genes, so a read error is possible. This chain joins TRBV10-3 and TRBJ2-3, with a weak D call TRBD1 (6 bases). The CDR3 runs 12 residues. Germline lookup yields CDR1 ENHRY and CDR2 SYGVKD. The CDR3 here is CAGMGARDTQYF. DNA of the CDR3: TGTGCGGGCATGGGGGCCAGAGACACGCAGTATTTC.

This clonotype is medium-sized by share. The chain is built from TRBV6-5 and TRBJ2-1; D could derive from TRBD1 or TRBD2 (5 bases each). The V gene's germline CDR1 is MNHEY and CDR2 SVGAGI. V was trimmed by 6 bases and J by 10 bases, leaving 16 bases between them. The CDR3 totals 13 residues. The CDR3: CASRTGPAYEQFF. The CDR3 DNA follows: TGTGCCAGCAGGACGGGGCCCGCCTACGAGCAGTTCTTC.

This clonotype was observed a few times. V gene TRBV19 combines with J gene TRBJ2-1; 9 bases are shared with TRBD2. Looked up from germline, CDR1 is LNHDA and CDR2 is SQIVND (reference sequence). The CDR3 length is 21 residues. Germline trimming cut 7 bases from V and 2 bases from J; bases unmatched to any gene: 24. The CDR3 bases are TGTGCCAGTACCCACGGGCTCCCGCGGGCTAGCGGGAAAAATACCTACAATGAGCAGTTCTTC. This gives the protein CASTHGLPRASGKNTYNEQFF. Full variable domain (remainder filled in from reference TRBV19 and TRBJ2-1): DGGITQSPKYLFRKEGQNVTLSCEQNLNHDAMYWYRQDPGQGLRLIYYSQIVNDFQKGDIAEGYSVSREKKESFPLTVTSAQKNPTAFYLCASTHGLPRASGKNTYNEQFFGPGTRLTVL.

Concerning this clonotype: An end of the junction differs from the germline gene, which may be a read error. The gene calls are TRBV11-2 and TRBJ2-6, with a tentative D call TRBD1 (5 bases). Germline V gene data show CDR1 as SGHAT and CDR2 as FQNNGV. The CDR3 loop spans 16 amino acids. This CDR3 reads CASSGCAPTGANVLTF. The DNA for the CDR3 is TGTGCCAGCAGCGGATGTGCCCCAACTGGGGCCAACGTCCTGACCTTC. The variable domain in full, with the rest retrieved from reference TRBV11-2 and TRBJ2-6, is EAGVAQSPRYKIIEKRQSVAFWCNPISGHATLYWYQQILGQGPKLLIQFQNNGVVDDSQLPKDRFSAERLKGVDSTLKIQPAKLEDSAVYLCASSGCAPTGANVLTFGAGSRLTVL.

Comment on this clonotype: Since a much larger clone is just one base distant, this may be a read error. This rearrangement joins TRBV14 to TRBJ1-2; tentatively, D is TRBD1 (5 bases). The CDR3 totals 15 residues. The V end was cut by 4 bases, the J end by 3 bases, with 15 bases between. From germline, CDR1 is SGHDN and CDR2 FVKESK. CDR3 in amino acids: CASSPLLRGDYGYTF. The CDR3 nucleotides read TGTGCCAGCAGCCCCTTACTCCGGGGGGACTATGGCTACACCTTC.

The chain combines TRBV3-1 with TRBJ1-2, with a weak D call TRBD1 (5 bases). The CDR3 consists of 13 residues. Trimming removed 1 base from V and 7 bases from J, with 10 bases in between. Germline V CDR1 and CDR2: LGHDT, YNNKEL (reference sequence). The CDR3 DNA follows: TGTGCCAGCAGCCAAGTAGGGGTTTCTGGCTACACCTTC. Residues: CASSQVGVSGYTF.

This clonotype is deemed medium-sized. The genes are TRBV4-1 and TRBJ2-2; D gene ambiguous. Germline-derived CDR1 and CDR2 are MGHRA and YSYEKL. V was cut by 1 base and J by 5 bases, with 8 bases left in between. This CDR3 region has 14 residues. The CDR3 is CASSQALRTGELFF. As DNA, the CDR3 is TGCGCCAGCAGCCAAGCGCTACGGACCGGGGAGCTGTTTTTT.

V gene TRBV12-3 or TRBV12-4 combines with J gene TRBJ2-3, with D possibly being TRBD1 or TRBD2 (6 bases each). The CDR3 length is 14 residues. DNA for the CDR3: TGTGCGGGCAACGGGGGCCGTGACCAAGAGACCCAGTATTTT. It is translated as CAGNGGRDQETQYF.

The rearrangement links TRBV27 to TRBJ2-5; the D gene is possibly TRBD1 (5 bases). Germline V CDR1 and CDR2: MNHEY, SMNVEV (reference sequence). The V gene lost 4 bases and the J gene lost 4 bases, with 16 bases spanning the gap. This CDR3 has 15 residues. The CDR3: CASSSGLSPRETQYF. The CDR3 DNA sequence: TGTGCCAGCAGTTCAGGGCTGTCCCCCCGAGAGACCCAGTACTTC.

The gene calls are TRBV12-3 or TRBV12-4 and TRBJ2-3, with TRBD1 as a possible D gene (5 bases). The V and J ends lost 1 base and 14 bases respectively, with 22 bases between them. There are 15 residues in the CDR3. In nucleotides, the CDR3 is TGTGCCAGCAGTTTAGGGGCTATGGCCACAGGTGCGCTGTATTTT. Translating gives CASSLGAMATGALYF.

There are many counts of this clonotype. The CDR3 DNA is TGTGCCAGCAGCCTATACGGCGGGGAGCTGTTTTTT. Protein: CASSLYGGELFF. The V and J genes are TRBV27 and TRBJ2-2; no firm D call. Germline CDR1 reads MNHEY; CDR2 reads SMNVEV (reference sequence). The CDR3 runs to 12 residues. V shed 6 bases and J shed 7 bases, with 9 bases lying between them.

This clonotype has a single count. At one end, the junction sequence differs from germline, possibly due to a read error. V gene TRBV12-3 or TRBV12-4 combines with J gene TRBJ2-4, with 10 bases aligning to TRBD2. The CDR3 runs 17 residues. CDR3 amino acids: CASSGGLAVEAKDTQYF. The DNA for the CDR3 is TGTGCCAGCAGCGGCGGACTAGCGGTAGAAGCCAAAGATACTCAGTATTTC.

This rearrangement joins TRBV7-8 to TRBJ2-4; TRBD1 might be the D (5 bases). CDR1 SGHVS and CDR2 FQNEAQ come from the germline V gene. The CDR3 extends over 14 amino acids. CDR3 nucleotides: TGTGCGGGCAGCTGGCAGGGTGCAGGAGAGATTCAGTACTTC. This sequence encodes CAGSWQGAGEIQYF.

In this sample, this clonotype turned up many times. The genes are TRBV6-6 and TRBJ2-1; TRBD2 aligns across 7 bases. The germline V gene has CDR1 MNHNY and CDR2 SVGAGI (reference sequence). With V trimmed by 4 bases and J by 10 bases, 4 bases remained unmatched. The CDR3 totals 12 residues. The CDR3 spells CASSSDGGEQFF. CDR3 bases: TGTGCCAGCAGTTCGGACGGGGGGGAGCAGTTCTTC.

In regard to this clonotype: Because the CDR3 is missing its conserved closing phenylalanine or tryptophan, this is likely a read error. The DNA is left out, because the CDR3 cannot be placed on it with certainty; the CDR3 is given as TCRdb lists it. The J gene is TRBJ2-6, the V gene TRBV27; whether TRBD1, the table's D call, matches the DNA was not checked. Germline CDR1 is MNHEY and CDR2 is SMNVEV (reference sequence). Termini included, the CDR3 measures 15 amino acids. CDR3 sequence: CASSHRQQETQYFGA.

The chain joins TRBV6-1 to TRBJ2-3, with a possible D match to TRBD2 (7 bases). The DNA matches TRBJ2-5 better at its end, which makes the J call doubtful. The CDR3 contains 19 residues. Germline V gives CDR1 MNHNS, CDR2 SASEGT. CDR3 nucleotide sequence: TGTGCCAGCAGATCAGGGGAGCTACGCGGGAGAACCCCGGGGGAGACCCAGTACTTC. It is translated as CASRSGELRGRTPGETQYF.

This clonotype was seen ten or more times. This rearrangement joins TRBV27 to TRBJ2-1; 9 nucleotides align to TRBD1. From germline, CDR1 is MNHEY and CDR2 SMNVEV (reference sequence). V lost 3 bases and J lost 10; bases outside the gene matches: 10. This CDR3 has 15 amino acids. The CDR3 coding sequence is TGTGCCAGCAGTTTGAGGGGGACAGGGTCCTACGAGCAGTTCTTC. Its translation is CASSLRGTGSYEQFF.

This clonotype has just one count. V gene TRBV6-1 combines with J gene TRBJ2-3; D is possibly TRBD2 (6 bases). The J call may be faulty, since TRBJ2-5 better matches the DNA end. Germline CDR1 and CDR2: MNHNS and SASEGT. This CDR3 has 16 residues. CDR3 loop: CASRDYGGSDGDTQYF. CDR3 DNA sequence: TGTGCCAGCAGGGACTACGGGGGTAGCGACGGAGATACCCAGTACTTC.

The chain has TRBV6-1 and TRBJ2-1, with 9 bases matching TRBD1. The DNA matches TRBJ2-5 better at its end, which makes the J call doubtful. The germline V gene has CDR1 MNHNS and CDR2 SASEGT. This CDR3 spans 14 amino acids. This CDR3 reads CASGWTGAEETQYF. Written as DNA, the CDR3 is TGTGCCAGCGGGTGGACAGGGGCGGAGGAGACCCAGTACTTC.

By share of the sample, this clonotype is large. The chain is built from TRBV6-6 and TRBJ1-1, with D perhaps TRBD1 (6 bases). Germline loops: CDR1 MNHNY, CDR2 SVGAGI (reference sequence). The germline V and J ends were trimmed by 2 bases and 5 bases, with 9 bases remaining between them. The CDR3 has 13 residues. CDR3 residues: CASSYRGGTEAFF. CDR3 nucleotides: TGTGCCAGCAGTTACAGGGGGGGGACTGAAGCTTTCTTT.

This clonotype is classed as medium-sized. The chain recombines TRBV25-1 with TRBJ2-1, with TRBD2 as a possible D gene (5 bases). CDR3 size: 15 residues. The V end was cut by 2 bases, the J end by 4 bases, with 12 bases between. From germline, CDR1 is MGHDK and CDR2 SYGVNS. The CDR3 region is CASSERTTSYNEQFF. CDR3 DNA sequence: TGTGCCAGCAGTGAACGCACTACTAGTTACAATGAGCAGTTCTTC. The whole variable domain, filled in from reference TRBV25-1 and TRBJ2-1, reads EADIYQTPRYLVIGTGKKITLECSQTMGHDKMYWYQQDPGMELHLIHYSYGVNSTEKGDLSSESTVSRIRTEHFPLTLESARPSHTSQYLCASSERTTSYNEQFFGPGTRLTVL.

The rearrangement links TRBV10-3 to TRBJ1-2, with 7 bases matching TRBD1. Germline V gene data show CDR1 as ENHRY and CDR2 as SYGVKD. V was clipped by 11 bases and J by 1 base; unmatched bases: 16. The CDR3 consists of 16 residues. The chain's CDR3 is CAGGGGQTNLNYGYTF. CDR3 DNA: TGTGCCGGGGGGGGGGGACAGACCAATCTTAACTATGGCTACACCTTC.

Concerning this clonotype: One end of the junction fails to match germline, which may point to a read error. In DNA, the CDR3 is TGTGCGGGCAGCCGAGAGCTTGACCCAGATACGCAGTATTTC. Translation: CAGSRELDPDTQYF. The rearrangement joins TRBV7-6 to TRBJ2-3; D remains ambiguous. The CDR3 has 14 amino acids. The germline V gene encodes CDR1 SGHVS and CDR2 FNYEAQ. Using reference TRBV7-6 and TRBJ2-3 for the parts outside the CDR3, the full variable domain is GAGVSQSPRYKVTKRGQDVALRCDPISGHVSLYWYRQALGQGPEFLTYFNYEAQQDKSGLPNDRFSAERPEGSISTLTIQRTEQRDSAMYRCAGSRELDPDTQYFGPGTRLTVL.